This T cell receptor (beta chain) came from a study of blood T cell repertoires in COVID-19 (dated by TCRdb to 2018 to 2021). Background for the entire study: Samples from collaborators originated in the United States, Italy and Spain and spanned both the acute and convalescent phases of COVID-19. The prospective study material was composed of cDNA or gDNA derived from T cells, B-cell-depleted T cells, or PBMCs. Subjects who had been exposed to COVID-19, were actively infected with it, or had recovered from it provided the deeply sampled blood TCRbeta repertoires that made up the dataset. A freely available public database, intended as a resource for researchers studying the immune response to SARS-CoV-2, is where the repertoires were released. The samples were drawn from the first 160 participants of the ongoing ImmuneRACE study and from 1,200 or so subjects provided by 6 global collaborators. Nearly every sample came with metadata listing a de-identified subject ID, COVID-19 status, age in years and sex. Where available, HLA class I and class II types were taken from metadata supplied by the sample provider and were not determined by assay-based typing.

In the case of this clone: The antigen it recognizes is unknown. Base-call qualities are not available, and no considerably larger clone is one nucleotide away.

Study-wide conclusions, independent of this receptor: The quantity of clinical and demographic metadata differed by source and by participant and was supplied without curation.

TCRbeta CDR3 regions were amplified from genomic DNA using the immunoSEQ Assay, a bias-controlled multiplex PCR. On the study's bioinformatics: The number of nucleated cells in each sample was estimated by amplification of reference gene primers within the assay. Sequence reads were collapsed and filtered to measure the absolute abundance of every unique TCRbeta CDR3 rearrangement. Productive Simpson clonality was computed per sample as the square root of Simpson's diversity index over productive rearrangements. TCRdb provides this immuneACCESS table in a form limited to in-frame rearrangements. Some clones are lacking; in checked studies, under half of them reflect an unresolved V gene, and why the rest are absent is not known. V and J calls and clone size are those listed in that table; D and trimming were worked out from the DNA. The sample profile shows about 140,000 clones; approximately 80% of them were found once. Approximately 1.6% of the sample is taken by the ten largest.

Enrolling through a virtual design, the prospective study's participants ranged in age from roughly 18 to 95 years and lived across roughly 24 United States geographic areas. In the prospective study, cohorts were assigned on the basis of participant-reported clinical history obtained from a screening survey and a study questionnaire. Exposed participants were defined as having been in contact with someone with a PCR-confirmed or clinician-diagnosed COVID-19 case within 2 weeks of study entry. Each participant in the prospective study had whole blood, serum and a nasopharyngeal or oropharyngeal swab collected by mobile phlebotomists. Participants in the prospective study had the option to provide additional blood draws and questionnaires over an approximately 2-month period. Blood samples from the prospective study were shipped frozen or at room temperature prior to DNA extraction. The CDR3 holds 15 amino acids from the cysteine to the phenylalanine. Only CDR3 DNA is held: 45 bases, read in frame from base 1. The junction shows trimming of 4 bases on V and 2 bases on J, and the gene matches do not reach 4 bases of it. CDR1 is given as LGHDT and CDR2 as YNNKEL, both from the germline V gene (reference sequence).

The chain employs TRBV3-1 (or the pseudogene TRBV3-2) and TRBJ1-3, and TRBD1 matches 8 of the central bases. The sequence derives from a woman between 18 and 29 years old who had been exposed to COVID-19. The material sequenced was PBMCs or T cells enriched from blood (not recorded which). CDR3 region: CASSRPQGAGNTIYF. The sequence in DNA is TGTGCCAGCAGCCGTCCACAGGGGGCTGGAAACACCATATATTTT.